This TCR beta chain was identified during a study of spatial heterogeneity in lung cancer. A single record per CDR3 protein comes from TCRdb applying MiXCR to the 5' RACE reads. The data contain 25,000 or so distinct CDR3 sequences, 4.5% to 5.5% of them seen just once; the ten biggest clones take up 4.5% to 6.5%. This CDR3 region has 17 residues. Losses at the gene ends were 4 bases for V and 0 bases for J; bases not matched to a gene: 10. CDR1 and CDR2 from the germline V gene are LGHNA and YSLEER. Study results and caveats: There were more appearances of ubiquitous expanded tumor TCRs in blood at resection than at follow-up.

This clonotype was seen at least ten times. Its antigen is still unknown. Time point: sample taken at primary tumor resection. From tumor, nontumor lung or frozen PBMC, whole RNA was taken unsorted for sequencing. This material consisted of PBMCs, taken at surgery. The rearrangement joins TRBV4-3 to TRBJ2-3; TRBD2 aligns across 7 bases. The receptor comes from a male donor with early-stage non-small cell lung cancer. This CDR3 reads CASSLDPSGASTDTQYF. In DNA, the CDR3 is TGCGCCAGCAGCCTAGACCCTAGCGGAGCTAGCACAGATACGCAGTATTTT.